The rows below give T cell receptor beta chains drawn from one sample of a study of blood T cell repertoires in COVID-19. Clones were sequenced by immunoSEQ multiplex PCR, and TCRdb holds only the in-frame ones, with some missing. Of approximately 390,000 clones in the sample, over 75% were seen once. The specimen sequenced was PBMCs or T cells enriched from blood (not recorded which). These receptors came from a woman aged 35 to 49 with acute COVID-19. Each CDR3 is given with its conserved first and last residue. Each record gives: J gene, V gene, clone size, CDR3 length, D gene, CDR3 DNA, CDR3 protein. D genes are given only for firm matches. Size is omitted from some rows. Given values are once, few, many or a class for expanded clones.

J gene: TRBJ1-2
V gene: TRBV4-2
clone size: NA
CDR3 length: 13
D gene: NA
CDR3 DNA: TGTGCCAGCGGGACAAATGTTTTGTATGGCTACACCTTC
CDR3 protein: CASGTNVLYGYTF

J gene: TRBJ1-1
V gene: TRBV30
clone size: once
CDR3 length: 13
D gene: NA
CDR3 DNA: TGTGCCTGGAGTCCCAGGACACAAATGGGAGCTTTCTTT
CDR3 protein: CAWSPRTQMGAFF

J gene: TRBJ2-3
V gene: TRBV7-9
clone size: once
CDR3 length: 14
D gene: NA
CDR3 DNA: TGTGCCAGCAGCTATGCACTAGGCGCAGATACGCAGTATTTT
CDR3 protein: CASSYALGADTQYF

J gene: TRBJ1-4
V gene: TRBV7-2
clone size: few
CDR3 length: 13
D gene: NA
CDR3 DNA: TGTGCCAGCAGCTCACGGGCGGGTGAAAAACTGTTTTTT
CDR3 protein: CASSSRAGEKLFF

J gene: TRBJ2-4
V gene: TRBV4-1
clone size: NA
CDR3 length: 16
D gene: NA
CDR3 DNA: TGCGCCAGCAGCGGGGCAGCTATCGGGGCCAAAAACATTCAGTACTTC
CDR3 protein: CASSGAAIGAKNIQYF

J gene: TRBJ1-1
V gene: TRBV4-1
clone size: NA
CDR3 length: 15
D gene: TRBD1
CDR3 DNA: TGCGCCAGCCGGCGGACAGGCCAAATGAACACTGAAGCTTTCTTT
CDR3 protein: CASRRTGQMNTEAFF

J gene: TRBJ2-5
V gene: TRBV5-1
clone size: NA
CDR3 length: 14
D gene: TRBD2
CDR3 DNA: TGCGCCAGCAGCGCGGGACTAGCCCCGGAGACCCAGTACTTC
CDR3 protein: CASSAGLAPETQYF

J gene: TRBJ1-5
V gene: TRBV6-6
clone size: NA
CDR3 length: 15
D gene: TRBD1
CDR3 DNA: TGTGCCAGCGACCCAGGGACAGGGTGGAATCAGCCCCAGCATTTT
CDR3 protein: CASDPGTGWNQPQHF

J gene: TRBJ1-6
V gene: TRBV5-1
clone size: NA
CDR3 length: 16
D gene: TRBD1
CDR3 DNA: TGCGCCAGCAGCTCGGGACAGAGCTCCTATAATTCACCCCTCCACTTT
CDR3 protein: CASSSGQSSYNSPLHF

J gene: TRBJ1-3
V gene: TRBV19
clone size: NA
CDR3 length: 18
D gene: TRBD1
CDR3 DNA: TGTGCCAGTAGTATGTCTTGGGGCAGGGGGCGATTTGGAAACACCATATATTTT
CDR3 protein: CASSMSWGRGRFGNTIYF

J gene: TRBJ2-3
V gene: TRBV18
clone size: NA
CDR3 length: 14
D gene: NA
CDR3 DNA: TGTGCCAGCTCAGAAGGAGGGAGAGCGGATACGCAGTATTTT
CDR3 protein: CASSEGGRADTQYF

J gene: TRBJ2-7
V gene: TRBV19
clone size: NA
CDR3 length: 15
D gene: NA
CDR3 DNA: TGTGCCAGTAGTACGACTAGTGGGAGCTCCTACGAGCAGTACTTC
CDR3 protein: CASSTTSGSSYEQYF

J gene: TRBJ1-4
V gene: TRBV12-3/TRBV12-4
clone size: NA
CDR3 length: 13
D gene: NA
CDR3 DNA: TGTGCCAGCAGCCGTCCCCCTAATGAAAAACTGTTTTTT
CDR3 protein: CASSRPPNEKLFF

J gene: TRBJ1-2
V gene: TRBV7-2
clone size: NA
CDR3 length: 14
D gene: TRBD1
CDR3 DNA: TGTGCCAGCAGCTTAGCGAGGACAGGGGGCGCGTGGGCCTTC
CDR3 protein: CASSLARTGGAWAF

J gene: TRBJ1-1
V gene: TRBV12-2
clone size: NA
CDR3 length: 19
D gene: NA
CDR3 DNA: TGTGCAAGTCGCCCCTTAGGATCCGGGACAGGGGGCTTGGGCACTGAAGCTTTCTTT
CDR3 protein: CASRPLGSGTGGLGTEAFF

J gene: TRBJ1-6
V gene: TRBV3-1/TRBV3-2
clone size: NA
CDR3 length: 15
D gene: TRBD1
CDR3 DNA: TGTGCCAGCACCCGGGACAGGGCCAAGGGATCACCCCTCCACTTT
CDR3 protein: CASTRDRAKGSPLHF